The 20 T cell receptor beta chains below come from one sample, sequenced in a study of T cells in Graves' hyperthyroidism and ophthalmopathy. TCR beta CDR3 regions were amplified from RNA. During a first-round RT-PCR of the TCR CDR3, the HTBI primer set was used. TCRdb re-derived calls from the multiplex PCR reads in MiXCR, one entry per CDR3 protein. This sample has 360,000 or so distinct CDR3 sequences, with 15% to 20% found just once. Sequencing used blood. The receptors shown here come from a middle-aged woman with Graves' ophthalmopathy.

This clonotype was detected ten times or more. The chain couples TRBV7-9 to TRBJ2-2; no reliable D call. V shed 3 bases and J shed 3 bases, with 8 bases lying between them. This CDR3 has 14 amino acids. Germline loops: CDR1 SEHNR, CDR2 FQNEAQ (reference sequence). The CDR3 DNA reads as TGTGCCAGCAGCTTTAGGCAGTACACCGGGGAGCTGTTTTTT. Amino acid sequence: CASSFRQYTGELFF.

This clonotype was detected many times. The rearrangement uses TRBV15 and TRBJ2-7; no reliable D call. Per germline, CDR1 LNHNV and CDR2 YYDKDF (reference sequence). The CDR3 spans 14 residues. V gave up 3 bases and J gave up 2 bases, with 11 bases separating them. CDR3 in DNA: TGTGCCACCAGCAGCAACGCAAGAACCTACGAGCAGTACTTC. Translated: CATSSNARTYEQYF.

The sample holds one count of this clonotype. V gene TRBV7-3 combines with J gene TRBJ2-5, with D uncertain. Germline loops: CDR1 SGHTA, CDR2 FQGTGA. The ends were cut back, 3 bases at V and 0 bases at J, with 8 bases in the middle. The CDR3 sequence is 14 residues long. Here the CDR3 reads CASSLNSYQETQYF. Here the CDR3 DNA reads TGTGCCAGCAGCTTGAACAGCTACCAAGAGACCCAGTACTTC.

In its sample, this clonotype was seen many times. This chain joins TRBV20-1 and TRBJ2-3; no definite D call. The germline V gene encodes CDR1 DFQATT and CDR2 SNEGSKA (reference sequence). This CDR3 contains 15 residues. The V end was cut by 0 bases, the J end by 0 bases, with 10 bases between. CDR3 sequence: CSARDLWVSTDTQYF. The CDR3 DNA follows: TGCAGTGCTAGAGATCTCTGGGTTAGCACAGATACGCAGTATTTT.

The chain has TRBV12-3 or TRBV12-4 and TRBJ2-7, with D possibly being TRBD1 (5 bases). Trimming left V 2 bases short and J 0 bases short, with 14 bases between. CDR3 length: 16 residues. CDR3 DNA sequence: TGTGCCAGCAGTTTAAACCAGGGCGACACCTCCTACGAGCAGTACTTC. Protein: CASSLNQGDTSYEQYF.

This clonotype has a count of ten or more. The chain uses TRBV11-2 and TRBJ1-6; 7 bases line up with TRBD1. V shed 4 bases and J 8 bases; nucleotides not matched to a gene: 5. The CDR3 has 14 amino acids. Germline CDR1 and CDR2: SGHAT and FQNNGV. CDR3 sequence (DNA): TGTGCCAGCAGCTCCATCCAGGGGGATTCACCCCTCCACTTT. Amino acid sequence: CASSSIQGDSPLHF.

This clonotype was counted at least ten times. The chain employs TRBV7-2 and TRBJ1-2; D possibly corresponds to TRBD1 (6 bases). The CDR3 runs 15 residues. Germline V CDR1 and CDR2: SGHTA, FQGNSA. Between the trimmed V and J ends, which lost 3 bases and 0 bases, there was a span of 11 bases. The CDR3: CASSFSTGANYGYTF. The CDR3 DNA reads TGTGCCAGCAGCTTTTCGACAGGAGCTAACTATGGCTACACCTTC.

The gene calls are TRBV13 and TRBJ2-5, with D perhaps TRBD2 (5 bases). The CDR3 spans 14 residues. Trimming removed 5 bases from V and 3 bases from J, with 13 bases in between. Germline values: CDR1 PRHDT, CDR2 FYEKMQ (reference sequence). The CDR3 spells CASSTLSGEETQYF. CDR3 in DNA: TGTGCCAGCAGCACTTTGAGCGGAGAAGAGACCCAGTACTTC.

This clonotype was counted a few times. CDR3 residues: CSVDRGSNEQFF. The CDR3 region has the DNA TGCAGCGTCGACCGAGGGTCCAATGAGCAGTTCTTC. The chain joins TRBV29-1 to TRBJ2-1; the D gene is possibly TRBD2 (5 bases). Trimming shortened V by 6 bases and J by 6 bases, and 12 bases separated the two germline ends. The CDR3 extends over 12 amino acids. CDR1 is SQVTM and CDR2 is ANQGSEA in the germline V gene.

This clonotype was counted between two and nine times. The chain uses TRBV6-5 and TRBJ1-6; D not certain. The CDR3 totals 16 residues. Trimming left V 1 base short and J 0 bases short, with 7 bases between. Germline CDR1 and CDR2: MNHEY and SVGAGI. DNA of the CDR3: TGTGCCAGCAGTTACTTCGGGAGCTCCTATAATTCACCCCTCCACTTT. The encoded protein is CASSYFGSSYNSPLHF.

This clonotype was counted at least ten times. This clone may be a read error of a much larger clone one base away. Lacking the conserved final phenylalanine or tryptophan, this CDR3 likely reflects a read error. V gene TRBV6-1 combines with J gene TRBJ2-2, with TRBD2 matching 13 bases. Unmatched junction bases numbered 4, after V lost 8 bases and J lost 4 bases. The CDR3 runs 15 residues. Germline V gene data show CDR1 as MNHNS and CDR2 as SASEGT. DNA of the CDR3: TGTGCCAGCTGGGGACTAGCGGGAACCACCGGGGAGCTGTTTTCT. Translation: CASWGLAGTTGELFS.

This clonotype was observed a handful of times. The rearrangement uses TRBV4-1 and TRBJ1-2, with a tentative D call TRBD1 (5 bases). The ends were cut back, 3 bases at V and 2 bases at J, with 16 bases in the middle. This CDR3 has 16 amino acids. The germline V gene has CDR1 MGHRA and CDR2 YSYEKL. The DNA for the CDR3 is TGCGCCAGCAGCCAGCTTACCGGGACCCGGAACTATGGCTACACCTTC. This translates into CASSQLTGTRNYGYTF.

This clonotype was counted many times. This chain connects TRBV28 to TRBJ1-2; unclear D gene. Germline CDR1 and CDR2: MDHEN and SYDVKM. CDR3 size: 11 residues. Trimming stripped 7 bases from V and 8 bases from J, with 11 bases between. The CDR3 sequence: CASTAGGGYTF. The CDR3 DNA is TGTGCCAGCACTGCCGGCGGAGGCTACACCTTC.

This clonotype showed up many times. V and J are TRBV28 and TRBJ1-2, with D perhaps TRBD1 (5 bases). Germline CDR1 is MDHEN and CDR2 is SYDVKM. CDR3 length: 16 amino acids. V lost 3 bases, J lost 7 bases, and 21 bases lay in between. CDR3 nucleotides: TGTGCCAGCAGTTTGCCCCCGGCAGGCCTAAGGGGTGGCTACACCTTC. Protein: CASSLPPAGLRGGYTF.

This clonotype has ten or more counts. The J gene is TRBJ2-5, the V gene TRBV24-1; TRBD1 might be the D (7 bases). V lost 3 bases and J lost 5, with 15 bases in between. The V gene's germline CDR1 is KGHDR and CDR2 SFDVKD. The CDR3 is made up of 15 amino acids. CDR3 nucleotide sequence: TGTGCCACCAGTGATGGGACAGCGGGTAGGGAGACCCAGTACTTC. Its protein is CATSDGTAGRETQYF.

The chain joins TRBV11-2 to TRBJ2-2, with TRBD2 matching 7 bases. There are 16 residues in the CDR3. Germline V gene data show CDR1 as SGHAT and CDR2 as FQNNGV. The ends lost 5 bases at V and 3 bases at J; junction bases unmatched: 9. This CDR3 reads CASSPEGTTYTGELFF. For the CDR3, the DNA is TGTGCCAGCAGCCCAGAAGGGACTACATACACCGGGGAGCTGTTTTTT.

This sequence joins TRBV6-1 and TRBJ2-7, with 9 bases aligning to TRBD1. V lost 5 bases to trimming and J lost 2 bases; unmatched junction nucleotides: 7. Germline V CDR1 and CDR2: MNHNS, SASEGT. This CDR3 is built from 15 residues. The DNA of the CDR3 is TGTGCCAGCAGTAGGACAGGGGACGCCACCTACGAGCAGTACTTC. Its protein product is CASSRTGDATYEQYF.

Many counts were recorded for this clonotype. V gene TRBV11-2 combines with J gene TRBJ2-7; TRBD2 matches at 13 bases. V shed 4 bases and J 0 bases; nucleotides not matched to a gene: 3. The CDR3 contains 16 residues. The germline V gene has CDR1 SGHAT and CDR2 FQNNGV. For the CDR3, the DNA is TGTGCCAGCAGCTCCCGGACTAGCGGGAGCTCCTACGAGCAGTACTTC. Protein: CASSSRTSGSSYEQYF.

This clonotype showed up many times. The rearrangement joins TRBV5-1 to TRBJ1-2, with D perhaps matching TRBD1 (5 bases). Looked up from germline, CDR1 is SGHRS and CDR2 is YFSETQ. Between the trimmed V and J ends, which lost 4 bases and 14 bases, there was a span of 21 bases. The CDR3 is made up of 13 amino acids. This CDR3 reads CASSVDPSPWGTF. CDR3 DNA: TGCGCCAGCAGCGTGGACCCGAGTCCCTGGGGGACCTTC.

At least ten counts were recorded for this clonotype. The genes are TRBV6-5 and TRBJ1-1; TRBD1 is a possible D gene (6 bases). Trimming shortened V by 6 bases and J by 3 bases, and 11 bases separated the two germline ends. Germline V CDR1 and CDR2: MNHEY, SVGAGI. CDR3 length equals 13 residues. In nucleotides, the CDR3 is TGTGCCAGCAGGGCATACAGGGACACTGAAGCTTTCTTT. This gives the protein CASRAYRDTEAFF.